The rows below give T cell receptor beta chains drawn from one sample of a study of a mutant IDH1 vaccine in newly diagnosed glioma. The antigens these receptors bind are not known. Assay: immunoSEQ multiplex PCR; the TCRdb copy retains only in-frame clones and omits some. Of fewer than 90,000 clones listed, more than 70% were seen once; the top ten hold 9.5% to 15%. The input for sequencing was PBMCs, taken from a glioma patient whose treatment included an IDH1 peptide vaccine. The receptors here all came from a man younger than 35 with glioma. The CDR3 runs from the conserved cysteine through the conserved F or W. The size of a clone is reported for some rows only, either as once, few or many, or as a class for expanded clones.

cdr3_length	v_call	j_call	clone_size	cdr3_aa
13	TRBV9	TRBJ2-3	-	CASSVVPYDTQYF
15	TRBV7-9	TRBJ1-2	-	CASSWDSGANYGYTF
15	TRBV29-1	TRBJ2-3	-	CSVEPPSGTTDTQYF
15	TRBV5-6	TRBJ1-3	few	CASSPSGRHGNTIYF
14	TRBV5-8	TRBJ2-2	-	CASSPDLNTGELFF
15	TRBV30	TRBJ2-1	-	CAWSAGGASYNEQFF
14	TRBV9	TRBJ1-5	-	CASSGGQVHQPQHF
15	TRBV5-6	TRBJ2-7	medium-sized	CASSQGEIEYYEQYF
14	TRBV6-5	TRBJ2-7	-	CASSYTGPFYEQYF
17	TRBV19	TRBJ2-4	-	CASSLGGGFLAKNIQYF
14	TRBV5-4	TRBJ2-7	-	CASSLGGGNYEQYF
14	TRBV11-2	TRBJ2-1	-	CASSLNRGYNEQFF
12	TRBV11-1	TRBJ2-2	-	CASSLVPGELFF
15	TRBV10-3	TRBJ2-3	-	CAISVLGSTTDTQYF
14	TRBV27	TRBJ1-5	-	CASSLYSSNQPQHF
13	TRBV9	TRBJ2-1	-	CASSPEPYNEQFF
12	TRBV7-9	TRBJ1-2	-	CASSSPWGGYTF
13	TRBV19	TRBJ1-2	-	CASSWELREGYTF
15	TRBV29-1	TRBJ2-2	medium-sized	CSVGFSRWNTGELFF
14	TRBV29-1	TRBJ2-1	-	CSVEGGSFYNEQFF
13	TRBV30	TRBJ1-6	-	CAWGGQYNSPLHF
16	TRBV18	TRBJ2-7	-	CASSPRTSGRTDEQYF
14	TRBV7-2	TRBJ2-2	-	CASSFVEAVGELFF
17	TRBV10-3	TRBJ1-2	-	CAISESGTDNYNYGYTF
13	TRBV27	TRBJ1-1	-	CASSLFPGSEAFF
14	TRBV30	-	-	CAWNSDRGAYEQYF
16	TRBV13	TRBJ2-3	once	CASSPPGTSPWGTQYF
14	TRBV30	TRBJ1-4	-	CAWSTGQGNEKLFF
15	TRBV6-1	TRBJ2-2	-	CASSELGQGTGELFF
14	TRBV18	TRBJ2-7	-	CASSPPGIPYEQYF
13	TRBV11-3	TRBJ2-3	-	CASSLAGTDTQYF
16	TRBV4-1	TRBJ1-1	-	CASSRLGQGTGTEAFF
13	TRBV6-5	TRBJ1-1	-	CASSLQVYTEAFF
15	TRBV5-4	TRBJ1-1	-	CASSRGSQGSRAAFF
15	TRBV7-2	TRBJ2-1	-	CASSLGRGAYNEQFF
15	TRBV9	TRBJ2-7	-	CASSPGQGFTYEQYF
13	TRBV6-5	TRBJ1-2	-	CASSLDSDYGYTF
13	TRBV6-5	TRBJ2-7	-	CASKDGGTVEQYF
13	TRBV29-1	TRBJ1-1	-	CSVGSTLLAEAFF
14	TRBV7-2	TRBJ1-3	-	CASRTPSSGNTIYF
16	TRBV29-1	TRBJ2-3	-	CSVARQGVGFGDTQYF
14	TRBV27	TRBJ1-5	few	CASSPGQGFQPQHF
12	TRBV6-5	TRBJ2-7	-	CASSYNGYEQYF
14	TRBV5-1	TRBJ1-1	few	CASSLGDTNTEAFF
14	TRBV28	TRBJ2-1	once	CAGSRGAVGNEQFF
17	TRBV2	TRBJ2-7	once	CASRGPVGVAFTYEQYF
14	TRBV28	TRBJ2-7	-	CASSFRGRRYEQYF
19	TRBV18	TRBJ2-4	-	CASSPQPGLAGGTKNIQYF
15	TRBV6-6	TRBJ2-3	-	CASSYSSGFTDTQYF
14	TRBV30	TRBJ2-1	-	CAWSVHIQNGEQFF
13	TRBV29-1	TRBJ1-1	-	CSVALLGNTEAFF
15	TRBV5-1	TRBJ2-5	-	CASSLVGRIGETQYF
13	TRBV27	TRBJ1-2	few	CASSRPDRRGYTF
17	TRBV27	TRBJ2-5	-	CASSLGRVTGLGETQYF